The rows below give T cell receptor beta chains drawn from one sample of a study of blood T cell repertoires in COVID-19. Here immunoSEQ multiplex PCR was the method, and the copy in TCRdb shows in-frame clones only, minus some. The profile shows about 140,000 clones, approximately 83% of them singletons. The specimen sequenced was PBMCs or T cells enriched from blood (not recorded which). These TCRs come from a man aged 65 to 85 who had been exposed to COVID-19. Both conserved end residues are part of each CDR3. D genes are given only for firm matches. Where a row states a size, it is once, few, many or the class of an expanded clone; other rows omit it.

D,size,J,V,DNA,CDR3
.,.,TRBJ2-5,TRBV4-3,TGCGCCAGCAGTCTCGGAGGACGGGAGACCCAGTACTTC,CASSLGGRETQYF
TRBD1,.,TRBJ1-5,TRBV7-2,TGTGCCAGCAGCCAGACGACAGGGTACAATCAGCCCCAGCATTTT,CASSQTTGYNQPQHF
.,once,TRBJ1-1,TRBV19,TGTGCCAGTAGTATCCGGGACACTGAAGCTTTCTTT,CASSIRDTEAFF
.,.,TRBJ2-3,TRBV5-5,TGTGCCAGCAGCCAGGATCGAGATACGCAGTATTTT,CASSQDRDTQYF
.,.,TRBJ2-1,TRBV28,TGTGCCAGCAGTCCCCGCCGCGGAGATAGCTCCTACAATGAGCAGTTCTTC,CASSPRRGDSSYNEQFF
TRBD1,.,TRBJ1-2,TRBV19,TGTGCCAGTAGTATAGGAGGGGGCGCCTATGGCTACACCTTC,CASSIGGGAYGYTF
.,.,TRBJ1-2,TRBV9,TGTGCCAGCAGCGTAGGGAGAGGCCCCTATGGCTACACCTTC,CASSVGRGPYGYTF
.,few,TRBJ2-1,TRBV6-5,TGTGCCAGCAGCACGATTGGCGGCAATGAGCAGTTCTTC,CASSTIGGNEQFF
.,few,TRBJ2-1,TRBV14,TGTGCCAGCAGCCAAGACCCTCCCCAAGCGATACGGAATGAGCAGTTCTTC,CASSQDPPQAIRNEQFF
.,.,TRBJ1-1,TRBV5-6,TGTGCCAGCAGCTTGGACCAGGGAAACACTGAAGCTTTCTTT,CASSLDQGNTEAFF
TRBD2,once,TRBJ2-5,TRBV11-1,TGTGCCAGCAGCTTAGACACTAGCGGGCGCCAAGAGACCCAGTACTTC,CASSLDTSGRQETQYF
TRBD1,.,TRBJ2-5,TRBV10-2,TGCGCCAGCAGTCGACAGGGGAAAGAGACCCAGTACTTC,CASSRQGKETQYF
TRBD2,.,TRBJ2-1,TRBV5-4,TGTGCCAGCAGCGCCGGGACTAGCGGGGGTAATGAGCAGTTCTTC,CASSAGTSGGNEQFF
.,.,TRBJ2-2,TRBV7-2,TGTGCCAGCAGCCGGGGGACTTTGAACACCGGGGAGCTGTTTTTT,CASSRGTLNTGELFF
TRBD1,.,TRBJ1-1,TRBV5-1,TGCGCCAGCAGCTTGGCCCGCCGGACAGGCCTGAACACTGAAGCTTTCTTT,CASSLARRTGLNTEAFF
.,.,TRBJ2-5,TRBV18,TGTGCCAGCTCCCCTGGGGGTGTCAGGACTATCGGGGAGACCCAGTACTTC,CASSPGGVRTIGETQYF
TRBD2,.,TRBJ2-3,TRBV9,TGTGCCAGCAGCACCCGAGCGGGAGTGGGAGATACGCAGTATTTT,CASSTRAGVGDTQYF
.,.,TRBJ2-3,TRBV11-3,TGTGCCAGCAGCCTCAGCAGGGCAGATACGCAGTATTTT,CASSLSRADTQYF
TRBD1,.,TRBJ2-3,TRBV10-3,TGTGCCATCAGTGGGACAGGGGGCGGCACAGATACGCAGTATTTT,CAISGTGGGTDTQYF
TRBD1,.,TRBJ1-1,TRBV28,TGTGCCAGCAGTCCTAGTTTAGGACAGGGGGAACGTGAAGCTTTCTTT,CASSPSLGQGEREAFF
TRBD1,.,TRBJ2-7,TRBV6-5,TGTGCCAGCAGTTACTCAAGACAGGGGAATTCCGAGCAGTACTTC,CASSYSRQGNSEQYF
TRBD1,.,TRBJ1-4,TRBV19,TGTGCCAGTAGTATGGGGACAGATTTTAATGAAAAACTGTTTTTT,CASSMGTDFNEKLFF
.,.,TRBJ1-5,TRBV5-6,TGTGCCAGCAGTGGAGGGAGCAATCAGCCCCAGCATTTT,CASSGGSNQPQHF
.,.,TRBJ2-5,TRBV24-1,TGTGCCACCAGTGAGGCTAGCTTAGAGACCCAGTACTTC,CATSEASLETQYF
.,.,TRBJ1-1,TRBV3-1/TRBV3-2,TGTGCCAGCAGCCAAGATGTGGAGGTTGGTACTGAAGCTTTCTTT,CASSQDVEVGTEAFF
.,once,TRBJ1-4,TRBV5-6,TGTGCCAGCAGGCCAGGCAGGGGTAGAAATGAAAAACTGTTTTTT,CASRPGRGRNEKLFF
.,.,TRBJ2-2,TRBV11-2,TGTGCCAGCAGCCCAGGGCCCGGGGAGCTGTTTTTT,CASSPGPGELFF
.,.,TRBJ2-4,TRBV7-6,TGTGCCAGCAGCTTAGGGGGTCAAGGGGGTCCATCCAAAAACATTCAGTACTTC,CASSLGGQGGPSKNIQYF
.,few,TRBJ1-1,TRBV21-1,TGTGCCAGCAGCTGCGTGACAGAAGTATTGAACACTGAAGCTTTCTTT,CASSCVTEVLNTEAFF
TRBD1,.,TRBJ2-3,TRBV7-3,TGTGCCAGCAGCTTACGAGGGGGCCGCACAGATACGCAGTATTTT,CASSLRGGRTDTQYF
TRBD2,.,TRBJ2-1,TRBV23-1,TGCGCCAGCACGGGAACTTTTACAGCGGGGCTCAATGAGCAGTTCTTC,CASTGTFTAGLNEQFF
TRBD1,.,TRBJ2-4,TRBV7-2,TGTGCCAGCAGCCCACCAAGGGGGCAGGGGGCCAAAAACATTCAGTACTTC,CASSPPRGQGAKNIQYF
.,few,TRBJ1-2,TRBV5-1,TGCGCCAGCAGCTTGGCAGGGAACGACTATGGCTACACCTTC,CASSLAGNDYGYTF
TRBD1,.,TRBJ2-1,TRBV2,TGTGCCAGCAGTCAAGACAGGGGAAGTTACAATGAGCAGTTCTTC,CASSQDRGSYNEQFF
.,.,TRBJ2-1,TRBV6-1,TGTGCCAGCAGTGAATCAGGGTTGCATGAGCAGTTCTTC,CASSESGLHEQFF
.,.,TRBJ2-5,TRBV4-3,TGCGCCAGCAGCCAAGATAGGGTGGGGGGAGAGACCCAGTACTTC,CASSQDRVGGETQYF
TRBD1,.,TRBJ2-2,TRBV7-8,TGTGCCAGCAGCCTCCGGGACAGGGTTACCGGGGAGCTGTTTTTT,CASSLRDRVTGELFF
.,.,TRBJ1-1,TRBV6-1,TGTGCCAGCAGTGAAGGGGCAGGAATGAACACTGAAGCTTTCTTT,CASSEGAGMNTEAFF
TRBD1,.,TRBJ2-3,TRBV2,TGTGCCAGCAGTTTCGACAGGGGGCCGACAGATACGCAGTATTTT,CASSFDRGPTDTQYF
TRBD1,few,TRBJ1-5,TRBV19,TGTGCCAGTAGTATTCCGGGGACAGGCCTAAATCAGCCCCAGCATTTT,CASSIPGTGLNQPQHF
TRBD2,.,TRBJ2-1,TRBV4-1,TGCGCCAGCAGCCAAGATGCGGGAGTCTCCTACAATGAGCAGTTCTTC,CASSQDAGVSYNEQFF
TRBD1,.,TRBJ1-5,TRBV5-5,TGTGCCAGCAGCTTCCGGGACAGCTATAGCAATCAGCCCCAGCATTTT,CASSFRDSYSNQPQHF
.,.,TRBJ2-3,TRBV19,TGTGCCAGTAGTCGTAAACAGGGCACAGATACGCAGTATTTT,CASSRKQGTDTQYF
.,.,TRBJ1-6,TRBV4-1,TGCGCCAGCAGCCAAGTAAATACTAATAATTCACCCCTCCACTTT,CASSQVNTNNSPLHF
.,.,TRBJ2-1,TRBV29-1,TGCAGCGTTGAAGGTTACAGGGATGAGCAGTTCTTC,CSVEGYRDEQFF
.,.,TRBJ2-2,TRBV7-9,TGTGCCAGCTCAGGGGGGTCCCCGAACACCGGGGAGCTGTTTTTT,CASSGGSPNTGELFF
TRBD2,.,TRBJ2-1,TRBV7-9,TGTGCCAGCAGCCCGGGGGGGAATGAGCAGTTCTTC,CASSPGGNEQFF
TRBD1,once,TRBJ1-1,TRBV7-2,TGTGCCAGCAGCTTAGTGCAGGGGGCTGGCACTGAAGCTTTCTTT,CASSLVQGAGTEAFF
.,.,TRBJ2-5,TRBV11-3,TGTGCCAGCAGCCGAGACAGGAGCCAAGAGACCCAGTACTTC,CASSRDRSQETQYF
.,few,TRBJ1-2,TRBV12-3/TRBV12-4,TGTGCCAGCAGCCCGCGGAGAGCGTATGGCTACACCTTC,CASSPRRAYGYTF